Shown below are 27 T cell receptor beta chains from a single sample sequenced in a study of blood T cells in healthy people across ages. A second PCR, run for about 7 to 11 cycles, used a sample-barcoded 5' primer plus a J-beta primer mix. TCRdb ran MiXCR on the 5' RACE reads and lists one entry per CDR3 protein. The sample lists more than 1 million distinct CDR3 sequences; 40% to 45% were seen once. The specimen was blood. The receptors shown here come from a woman aged 55-75 years in good health.

The chain employs TRBV4-1 and TRBJ2-2, with 9 bases aligning to TRBD2. J lost 6 bases, V lost 1 base, and 6 bases had no gene match. CDR1 is MGHRA, CDR2 YSYEKL, per germline. CDR3 length equals 16 residues. CDR3 region: CASSQVGGRGPGELFF. Written as DNA, the CDR3 is TGCGCCAGCAGCCAAGTGGGCGGGAGGGGTCCCGGGGAGCTGTTTTTT.

This clonotype was seen only a few times. The chain couples TRBV15 to TRBJ2-5; D is possibly TRBD1 (8 bases). The CDR3 runs 16 residues. V was clipped by 0 bases and J by 5 bases, with 16 bases between them. CDR1 is LNHNV and CDR2 is YYDKDF in the germline V gene (reference sequence). This CDR3 is CATSRDSTGGDETQYF. Here the CDR3 DNA reads TGTGCCACCAGCAGAGATAGTACAGGGGGGGACGAGACCCAGTACTTC.

The rearrangement links TRBV28 to TRBJ2-7; TRBD2 aligns across 13 bases. Germline lookup yields CDR1 MDHEN and CDR2 SYDVKM. The CDR3 covers 15 residues. The V and J ends lost 10 bases and 2 bases, in that order; junction bases with no gene match: 8. The CDR3 here is CATSRGLAGTYEQYF. CDR3 coding DNA: TGTGCCACCTCTCGGGGACTAGCGGGAACCTACGAGCAGTACTTC.

This clonotype appeared a single time. The chain couples TRBV2 to TRBJ2-7; 8 positions agree with TRBD1. The junction had 7 bases not matched to a gene; V was cut back by 5 bases and J by 7 bases. Germline loops: CDR1 SNHLY, CDR2 FYNNEI. The CDR3 extends over 13 amino acids. CDR3 DNA sequence: TGTGCCAGCAGTCGGACAGGGCTCGGGGAGCAGTACTTC. The encoded protein is CASSRTGLGEQYF.

The chain carries TRBV11-3 and TRBJ2-3; the D gene is possibly TRBD1 (5 bases). This CDR3 is 15 amino acids long. Trimming took 5 bases from V and 0 from J, leaving 12 bases between them. Germline assignment: CDR1 SGHNT and CDR2 YENEEA. This chain's CDR3 is CASSRGRTSTDTQYF. The CDR3 nucleotides are TGTGCCAGCAGCCGCGGACGGACAAGCACAGATACGCAGTATTTT.

This rearrangement joins TRBV20-1 to TRBJ2-1; TRBD1 might be the D (6 bases). Matching the DNA end better, TRBJ2-7 makes the J call doubtful. The CDR3 consists of 13 residues. CDR1 is DFQATT, CDR2 SNEGSKA, per germline (reference sequence). In DNA form, the CDR3 reads TGCAGTGCTAGAGATGACAGGTACAATGAGCAGTACTTC. Protein product: CSARDDRYNEQYF.

This clonotype was seen a few times. The V call is TRBV3-1, the J call TRBJ2-2; 7 nucleotides match TRBD2. CDR1 LGHDT and CDR2 YNNKEL come from the germline V gene (reference sequence). Trimming at V came to 8 bases and at J to 4 bases, leaving 7 bases not matched to a gene. The CDR3 runs 14 residues. CDR3 sequence reads: CASWGGYFTGELFF. CDR3 DNA sequence: TGTGCCAGCTGGGGGGGATACTTCACCGGGGAGCTGTTTTTT. Variable domain in full (rest from reference TRBV3-1 and TRBJ2-2): DTAVSQTPKYLVTQMGNDKSIKCEQNLGHDTMYWYKQDSKKFLKIMFSYNNKELIINETVPNRFSPKSPDKAHLNLHINSLELGDSAVYFCASWGGYFTGELFFGEGSRLTVL.

The chain employs TRBV27 and TRBJ1-4; 8 nucleotides align to TRBD1. CDR3 length equals 16 residues. Unmatched junction bases numbered 14, after V lost 6 bases and J lost 8 bases. Per germline, CDR1 MNHEY and CDR2 SMNVEV (reference sequence). The CDR3 sequence: CASSFDPTQGEEKLFF. The CDR3 nucleotides are TGTGCCAGCAGCTTCGACCCAACACAGGGGGAAGAAAAACTGTTTTTT.

V usage is TRBV20-1 and J usage is TRBJ2-1, with D perhaps TRBD1 or TRBD2 (5 bases each). Germline-derived CDR1 and CDR2 are DFQATT and SNEGSKA (reference sequence). V was clipped by 3 bases and J by 6 bases, with 12 bases between them. The CDR3 is 13 amino acids. CDR3 bases: TGCAGTGCTAGTTGGGGGTCTGGCAATGAGCAGTTCTTC. Amino acids: CSASWGSGNEQFF.

This rearrangement joins TRBV7-2 to TRBJ2-3; either TRBD1 or TRBD2 may supply D (6 bases each). Germline V lookup: CDR1 SGHTA, CDR2 FQGNSA. The CDR3 contains 16 residues. The germline V and J ends were trimmed by 5 bases and 0 bases, with 15 bases remaining between them. The CDR3 spells CASSATGAPSTDTQYF. The CDR3 nucleotides read TGTGCCAGCAGCGCCACGGGGGCCCCTAGCACAGATACGCAGTATTTT.

This clonotype was detected a few times. This chain uses TRBV2 with TRBJ2-7, with TRBD2 identical over 9 bases. The trim removed 5 bases at V and 0 bases at J, leaving 8 bases unmatched. The germline gives CDR1 SNHLY, CDR2 FYNNEI. The CDR3 runs 16 residues. CDR3 DNA sequence: TGTGCCAGCAGTAAACCCTTAGCGGGAGCCTCCTACGAGCAGTACTTC. The encoded protein is CASSKPLAGASYEQYF. Full variable domain (outside the CDR3, taken from reference TRBV2 and TRBJ2-7): EPEVTQTPSHQVTQMGQEVILRCVPISNHLYFYWYRQILGQKVEFLVSFYNNEISEKSEIFDDQFSVERPDGSNFTLKIRSTKLEDSAMYFCASSKPLAGASYEQYFGPGTRLTVT.

CDR3 in DNA: TGCGCCAGCAGCAAGATTAGCGGAAACTACAATGAGCAGTTCTTC. This gives the protein CASSKISGNYNEQFF. J is TRBJ2-1 and V is TRBV4-1, with D possibly matching TRBD2 (6 bases). With 5 bases removed from V and 3 bases from J, the gap between germline ends came to 14 bases. Germline V gene sequence: CDR1 MGHRA, CDR2 YSYEKL. The CDR3 extends over 15 amino acids.

CDR3 in amino acids: CATSEWDQLGTQYF. As DNA, the CDR3 is TGTGCCACCAGTGAATGGGACCAGCTCGGGACCCAGTACTTC. V gene TRBV24-1 combines with J gene TRBJ2-5; TRBD1 or TRBD2 may be the D gene (5 bases each). Germline V gives CDR1 KGHDR, CDR2 SFDVKD. The CDR3 is made up of 14 amino acids. V was pared by 4 bases and J by 7 bases, with 15 bases between.

V is TRBV19 and J is TRBJ2-7, with TRBD1 matching 7 bases. Looked up from germline, CDR1 is LNHDA and CDR2 is SQIVND (reference sequence). The V segment lost 3 bases and the J segment 6 bases; nucleotides outside the gene matches: 8. The CDR3 is made up of 14 amino acids. The CDR3 loop is CASSIPGQDTEQYF. CDR3 sequence (DNA): TGTGCCAGTAGTATCCCCGGACAGGACACCGAGCAGTACTTC.

The chain combines TRBV29-1 with TRBJ1-2; possibly TRBD1 for D (5 bases). V lost 5 bases to trimming and J lost 7 bases, with 17 bases between them. The CDR3 sequence is 13 residues long. The V gene's germline CDR1 is SQVTM and CDR2 ANQGSEA. The CDR3 DNA reads as TGCAGCGTTTCGGGCAGGGAAGTCGGTGGCTACACCTTC. Translated: CSVSGREVGGYTF.

This clonotype was picked up a small number of times. The J gene is TRBJ2-5, the V gene TRBV5-1, with D hard to call. Gene TRBJ2-7 matches the end of the DNA better, so the J call may be wrong. The CDR3 runs 14 residues. The germline gives CDR1 SGHRS, CDR2 YFSETQ. CDR3 sequence (DNA): TGCGCCAGCAGCTTCTTTGCCAGCCACTACGAGCAGTACTTC. It encodes CASSFFASHYEQYF.

This clonotype was recorded at least ten times. The chain recombines TRBV3-1 with TRBJ2-7; no clear D gene. Germline values: CDR1 LGHDT, CDR2 YNNKEL (reference sequence). This CDR3 has 13 residues. The V end was cut by 3 bases, the J end by 0 bases, with 6 bases between. CDR3 sequence reads: CASSHGLSYEQYF. The CDR3 region has the DNA TGTGCCAGCAGCCATGGGCTCTCCTACGAGCAGTACTTC.

This clonotype came up once. This chain joins TRBV20-1 and TRBJ1-5; 7 nucleotides agree with TRBD1. CDR3 length equals 14 residues. Losses at the gene ends were 7 bases for V and 2 bases for J; bases not matched to a gene: 8. Germline V gene sequence: CDR1 DFQATT, CDR2 SNEGSKA (reference sequence). DNA for the CDR3: TGCAGTGTCGAGACAGGGTGGGGCAATCAGCCCCAGCATTTT. This sequence encodes CSVETGWGNQPQHF.

This clonotype was detected a few times. A junction boundary mismatches the germline segment, possibly from a read error. The rearrangement links TRBV27 to TRBJ2-7; D unresolved. The CDR3 loop spans 11 amino acids. CDR1 MNHEY and CDR2 SMNVEV come from the germline V gene (reference sequence). The CDR3 bases are TGCGCCAGCAGCTTCCGGAAGGAGCAGTACTTC. It yields the protein CASSFRKEQYF.

The chain uses TRBV21-1 and TRBJ2-1; the D call in the table, TRBD2, was not verified against the DNA. TRBV21-1 is termed a pseudogene. The CDR3 runs 15 residues. Written as DNA, the CDR3 is TGTGCCAGCAGCAAAACTAGCGGGATTCCCAATGAGCAGTTCTTC. This encodes CASSKTSGIPNEQFF.

This clonotype was observed a few times. The chain combines TRBV29-1 with TRBJ2-1; perhaps TRBD1 as D (5 bases). The CDR3 spans 13 residues. V lost 8 bases and J 7 bases, leaving 18 bases between the germline ends. Germline loops: CDR1 SQVTM, CDR2 ANQGSEA. The CDR3 spells CSLRTGRGNEQFF. In nucleotides, the CDR3 is TGCAGCCTTCGCACAGGTCGTGGAAATGAGCAGTTCTTC.

Note on this clonotype: At one boundary the junction diverges from the germline segment, which might be a read error. The chain links TRBV6-1 to TRBJ2-5; 7 bases line up with TRBD1. From germline, CDR1 is MNHNS and CDR2 SASEGT. The CDR3 runs to 14 residues. Here the CDR3 DNA reads TGTGCCGGCAGTGAAATTCAAGACAGGGCGGAGCAGTACTTC. It codes for CAGSEIQDRAEQYF.

The V and J genes are TRBV7-2 and TRBJ2-1, with 7 bases lining up with TRBD2. Germline V gene sequence: CDR1 SGHTA, CDR2 FQGNSA. This CDR3 region has 14 residues. V was pared by 5 bases and J by 4 bases, with 5 bases of the junction left unmatched. The CDR3 loop reads CASSINGRYNEQFF. The CDR3 DNA sequence: TGTGCCAGCAGCATCAACGGGAGGTACAATGAGCAGTTCTTC.

The chain carries TRBV7-9 and TRBJ1-2; tentative D call: TRBD1 (5 bases). This CDR3 contains 16 residues. Germline V gene data show CDR1 as SEHNR and CDR2 as FQNEAQ (reference sequence). V lost 3 bases to trimming and J lost 4 bases, with 18 bases between them. The CDR3 coding sequence is TGTGCCAGCAGCTTTTCTCCTGGCGACAGACTCTATGGCTACACCTTC. Its protein is CASSFSPGDRLYGYTF.

This clonotype was detected a few times. The V and J genes are TRBV5-1 and TRBJ1-1, with a possible D match to TRBD1 (5 bases). This CDR3 is built from 14 residues. Trimming took 4 bases from V and 3 from J, leaving 13 bases between them. Germline V lookup: CDR1 SGHRS, CDR2 YFSETQ. CDR3 nucleotides: TGCGCCAGCAGCCCCAGGGATTTGGACACTGAAGCTTTCTTT. This sequence encodes CASSPRDLDTEAFF.

CDR3 sequence (DNA): TGTGCCAGCAGTGACCAGGGTATGAGCAATCAGCCCCAGCATTTT. Amino acids: CASSDQGMSNQPQHF. This chain joins TRBV2 and TRBJ1-5; D perhaps matches TRBD1 (5 bases). From germline, CDR1 is SNHLY and CDR2 FYNNEI. CDR3 length: 15 amino acids. The V gene lost 3 bases and the J gene lost 1 base, with 10 bases spanning the gap. Combining the CDR3 with reference TRBV2 and TRBJ1-5 gives the whole variable domain EPEVTQTPSHQVTQMGQEVILRCVPISNHLYFYWYRQILGQKVEFLVSFYNNEISEKSEIFDDQFSVERPDGSNFTLKIRSTKLEDSAMYFCASSDQGMSNQPQHFGDGTRLSIL.

In this sample, this clonotype turned up a few times. The J gene is TRBJ2-3, the V gene TRBV7-6; the D gene is possibly TRBD1 (5 bases). The CDR3 length is 14 residues. The germline V and J ends were trimmed by 2 bases and 2 bases, with 8 bases remaining between them. CDR1 SGHVS and CDR2 FNYEAQ come from the germline V gene. CDR3 loop: CASSLNGATDTQYF. The CDR3 DNA reads as TGTGCCAGCAGCTTAAATGGGGCCACAGATACGCAGTATTTT.